One and the same sample provided the 17 T cell receptor beta chains below, sequenced in a study of cytomegalovirus exposure and HLA in healthy donors. With 60 Vbeta and 13 Jbeta primers, the PCR was carried out. TCRdb's copy holds only in-frame clones and misses some; the assay was immunoSEQ multiplex PCR. Among about 130,000 clones listed, approximately 80% were seen once. The sample was PBMCs. The receptors come from a man between 50 and 59 years old in good health and CMV-seronegative.

This clone was recorded a few times. This sequence joins TRBV25-1 and TRBJ2-7, with 9 bases matching TRBD2. The germline gives CDR1 MGHDK, CDR2 SYGVNS. CDR3 length: 15 amino acids. Trimming removed 6 bases from V and 8 bases from J; junction bases left unmatched: 14. CDR3 protein: CASSEGGLAFIKQYF. The DNA of the CDR3 is TGTGCCAGCAGCGAGGGGGGACTAGCATTTATCAAGCAGTACTTC.

This chain uses TRBV5-1 with TRBJ2-5, with TRBD1 as a possible D gene (6 bases). The V end was cut by 4 bases, the J end by 5 bases, with 15 bases between. The CDR3 has 14 residues. Germline V lookup: CDR1 SGHRS, CDR2 YFSETQ. CDR3 residues: CASSRRQARETQYF. CDR3 in DNA: TGCGCCAGCAGCCGACGACAGGCTCGGGAGACCCAGTACTTC.

This clone was found once. The chain joins TRBV29-1 to TRBJ1-1; possibly TRBD1 for D (6 bases). The CDR3 sequence is 15 residues long. V shed 6 bases and J shed 6 bases, with 23 bases lying between them. CDR1 and CDR2 from the germline V gene are SQVTM and ANQGSEA. The CDR3 spells CSVATGQLVWAEAFF. The CDR3 DNA follows: TGCAGCGTCGCCACCGGACAGCTTGTATGGGCTGAAGCTTTCTTT.

V is TRBV28 and J is TRBJ2-7; 10 nucleotides match TRBD1. Trimming cost V 4 bases and J 1 base; bases outside gene matches: 1. Germline V lookup: CDR1 MDHEN, CDR2 SYDVKM. The CDR3 is made up of 14 amino acids. The CDR3 sequence is CASSWTGGSYEQYF. CDR3 DNA: TGTGCCAGCAGTTGGACAGGGGGTTCCTACGAGCAGTACTTC. Based on the CDR3 plus reference TRBV28 and TRBJ2-7, the full variable domain is DVKVTQSSRYLVKRTGEKVFLECVQDMDHENMFWYRQDPGLGLRLIYFSYDVKMKEKGDIPEGYSVSREKKERFSLILESASTNQTSMYLCASSWTGGSYEQYFGPGTRLTVT.

This chain uses TRBV16 with TRBJ1-2, with TRBD1 identical over 7 bases. CDR1 KGHSY and CDR2 FQNENV come from the germline V gene. J lost 2 bases, V lost 0 bases, and 3 bases had no gene match. This CDR3 region has 15 residues. The CDR3 DNA reads TGTGCCAGCAGCCAATCGGGACAGTTGAACTATGGCTACACCTTC. It translates to CASSQSGQLNYGYTF.

The J gene is TRBJ2-7, the V gene TRBV2; no firm D call. The CDR3 loop spans 14 amino acids. The ends were cut back, 6 bases at V and 1 base at J, with 13 bases in the middle. Germline V lookup: CDR1 SNHLY, CDR2 FYNNEI. The DNA of the CDR3 is TGTGCCAGCAGCCGAGCCCGCACTTCCTACGAGCAGTACTTC. This sequence encodes CASSRARTSYEQYF.

This sequence joins TRBV11-2 and TRBJ2-7, with 11 bases fitting TRBD2. The CDR3 is 15 residues long. Germline V gene sequence: CDR1 SGHAT, CDR2 FQNNGV. J gave up 7 bases and V 2 bases, and 7 bases lay outside the gene matches. The CDR3 DNA reads as TGTGCCAGCAGCTTAAGTTCTAGCGGGAGGAGTGAGCAGTACTTC. It specifies CASSLSSSGRSEQYF.

In the case of this clone: Relative to the germline gene, one junction end is altered; a read error may explain this. The CDR3 protein is CSSSQVDRDNEKLFF. The CDR3 DNA is TGCTCCAGCAGCCAAGTCGACAGGGATAATGAAAAACTGTTTTTT. The chain links TRBV4-1 to TRBJ1-4; 7 positions agree with TRBD1. The germline V gene has CDR1 MGHRA and CDR2 YSYEKL. This CDR3 has 15 residues.

This chain links TRBV29-1 with TRBJ2-1; D is perhaps TRBD1 (5 bases). The CDR3 is 14 amino acids. The V end lost 1 base, the J end lost 2 bases, and 9 bases lay between the germline ends. CDR1 SQVTM and CDR2 ANQGSEA come from the germline V gene. CDR3 nucleotides: TGCAGCGTTGAAGGGCAGGGTACCTACAATGAGCAGTTCTTC. Its translation is CSVEGQGTYNEQFF.

V and J are TRBV29-1 and TRBJ1-1; TRBD1 might be the D (5 bases). This CDR3 comprises 14 residues. The germline V gene has CDR1 SQVTM and CDR2 ANQGSEA. Between the trimmed V and J ends, which lost 7 bases and 2 bases, there was a span of 17 bases. CDR3 sequence reads: CSGGPLTVNTEAFF. CDR3 sequence (DNA): TGCAGCGGGGGCCCCCTGACAGTTAACACTGAAGCTTTCTTT.

This clone is classed as medium-sized. The chain combines TRBV4-2 with TRBJ2-2; D gene ambiguous. Trimming stripped 3 bases from V and 3 bases from J, with 14 bases between. The germline gives CDR1 LGHNA, CDR2 YNFKEQ. The CDR3 covers 16 residues. The DNA for the CDR3 is TGTGCCAGCAGCCACTCCCCAGAGCTAGACACCGGGGAGCTGTTTTTT. Translating it yields CASSHSPELDTGELFF.

CDR3 residues: CASSPEAVSYEQYF. The DNA of the CDR3 is TGTGCCAGCAGCCCGGAGGCTGTGTCCTACGAGCAGTACTTC. V usage is TRBV7-6 and J usage is TRBJ2-7; tentatively, D is TRBD2 (5 bases). This CDR3 is 14 amino acids long. With 5 bases removed from V and 1 base from J, the gap between germline ends came to 12 bases. Germline V gene sequence: CDR1 SGHVS, CDR2 FNYEAQ.

This clone appeared a few times. The rearrangement joins TRBV19 to TRBJ2-1; D is ambiguous. CDR1 is LNHDA and CDR2 is SQIVND in the germline V gene (reference sequence). CDR3 length: 13 amino acids. V lost 1 base to trimming and J lost 5 bases, with 6 bases between them. Here the CDR3 reads CASSIGSDNEQFF. For the CDR3, the DNA is TGTGCCAGTAGTATAGGGAGCGACAATGAGCAGTTCTTC. The variable domain in full, completed from reference TRBV19 and TRBJ2-1, reads DGGITQSPKYLFRKEGQNVTLSCEQNLNHDAMYWYRQDPGQGLRLIYYSQIVNDFQKGDIAEGYSVSREKKESFPLTVTSAQKNPTAFYLCASSIGSDNEQFFGPGTRLTVL.

V usage is TRBV5-1 and J usage is TRBJ2-1; 9 bases are a match to TRBD2. With 0 bases clipped from V and 2 bases from J, the junction kept 6 bases outside the gene matches. The germline CDR1 and CDR2 sequences are SGHRS and YFSETQ. The CDR3 loop spans 17 amino acids. The CDR3 coding sequence is TGCGCCAGCAGCTTGGGAGCTCTAGCGGGAACCTACAATGAGCAGTTCTTC. Amino acids: CASSLGALAGTYNEQFF. The complete variable domain, with remaining parts taken from reference TRBV5-1 and TRBJ2-1, reads KAGVTQTPRYLIKTRGQQVTLSCSPISGHRSVSWYQQTPGQGLQFLFEYFSETQRNKGNFPGRFSGRQFSNSRSEMNVSTLELGDSALYLCASSLGALAGTYNEQFFGPGTRLTVL.

V is TRBV27 and J is TRBJ2-1; 11 bases align to TRBD2. CDR3 length: 17 amino acids. V was clipped by 6 bases and J by 7 bases; unmatched bases: 14. Germline V CDR1 and CDR2: MNHEY, SMNVEV (reference sequence). The CDR3 bases are TGTGCCAGCAGGGAGTATAGCGGGAGGGCCGGTATGAATGAGCAGTTCTTC. It encodes CASREYSGRAGMNEQFF.

The chain links TRBV4-1 to TRBJ1-2; a possible D gene is TRBD1 (5 bases). The CDR3 loop spans 17 amino acids. Germline CDR1 is MGHRA and CDR2 is YSYEKL. V lost 6 bases to trimming and J lost 2 bases, with 22 bases between them. CDR3 region: CASRPVMSRDSNYGYTF. As DNA, the CDR3 is TGCGCCAGCAGACCCGTGATGAGCAGGGATAGCAACTATGGCTACACCTTC.

CDR3 sequence (DNA): TGTGCCAGTAGTCCCCAGGGGGCGGGGATGGGTCAGCCCCAGCATTTT. Translation: CASSPQGAGMGQPQHF. The rearrangement links TRBV19 to TRBJ1-5; 8 positions agree with TRBD1. Germline loops: CDR1 LNHDA, CDR2 SQIVND (reference sequence). The CDR3 sequence is 16 residues long. The ends lost 5 bases at V and 6 bases at J; junction bases unmatched: 12.